This TCR beta chain was found in a study of shared clonotypes between healthy human individuals. TCRdb's copy holds only in-frame clones and misses some; the assay was immunoSEQ multiplex PCR. Of hundreds of thousands of clones in the sample, around 77% were seen once. General observations from the study: Only blood was sampled, and tissue TCR repertoires likely differ from blood ones. Clonotype sharing among donors likely depends on sequencing depth.

This CDR3 comprises 15 residues. Germline V gene lookup returns CDR1 MNHNS and CDR2 SASEGT. Deletions cut 1 base from V and 0 bases from J, with 6 bases between. Donors comprised healthy HIV-negative adults lacking recent acute infections or vaccinations. The donors were all Caucasian adults (living in Nashville, Tennessee). In the case of this clone: Its specificity is not known.

This receptor was obtained from a woman aged 40 to 50 in good health. Some clones in this sample may be carry-over from other donors' samples. The sequencing sample was made of PBMCs. V usage is TRBV6-1 and J usage is TRBJ1-4; the D gene is possibly TRBD1 (6 bases). The CDR3 DNA is TGTGCCAGCAGTGAAGGACAGGCAACTAATGAAAAACTGTTTTTT. Protein: CASSEGQATNEKLFF.